Listed below are T cell receptor beta chains from one sample, sequenced in a study of T-cell reconstitution after alpha-beta-depleted transplantation in children. A single record per CDR3 protein comes from TCRdb applying MiXCR to the PCR reads. Among approximately 290,000 distinct CDR3 sequences listed, more than 9% were seen once. The sample was peripheral blood, taken 180 days after TCRalphabeta/CD19-depleted stem cell transplant. All receptors come from a male patient aged 2-10 years who had a stem cell transplant for chronic granulomatous disease, so the T cells may come from the graft donor. Both conserved end residues are part of each CDR3. A D gene is named only where the DNA matches it firmly. Expanded clones are given a class, and other clones once, few, many or no size at all.

.	TRBV7-2	TRBJ2-2	.	TGTGCCAGCAGCTTAGTGGGGTTTGTCGGGGAGCTGTTTTTT	CASSLVGFVGELFF
TRBD1	TRBV5-1	TRBJ1-4	few	TGCGCCAGCAGCTTCCGACAGGGGGGTGAAAAACTGTTTTTT	CASSFRQGGEKLFF
.	TRBV7-8	TRBJ2-7	many	TGTGCCAGCAGCTTAGTGTCACGCGAGCAGTACTTC	CASSLVSREQYF
.	TRBV18	TRBJ2-1	few	TGTGCCAGCTCACTCACCGGGACAACCCCCGGTGAGCAGTTCTTC	CASSLTGTTPGEQFF
.	TRBV29-1	TRBJ2-1	many	TGCAGCGGCTATGCGTACAATGAGCAGTTCTTC	CSGYAYNEQFF
TRBD2	TRBV12-3/TRBV12-4	TRBJ2-1	many	TGTGCCAGCAGTTTACGATGGGCTAGCGGGCCTAAGAACAATGAGCAGTTCTTC	CASSLRWASGPKNNEQFF
.	TRBV12-3/TRBV12-4	TRBJ1-2	many	TGTGCCAGCAGTTTACATGGCTACACCTTC	CASSLHGYTF
.	TRBV3-1	TRBJ2-7	many	TGTGCCAGCAGCTCTACTAGCAGAGGCGAGCAGTACTTC	CASSSTSRGEQYF
.	TRBV20-1	TRBJ1-5	.	TGCAGTGCTAGAGGAGGGGTCAATCAGCCCCAGCATTTT	CSARGGVNQPQHF
.	TRBV5-6	TRBJ1-2	many	TGTGCCAGCAGCTTGGCAGGGGACTTTAACTATGGCTACACCTTC	CASSLAGDFNYGYTF
TRBD1	TRBV6-2/TRBV6-3	TRBJ1-5	few	TGTGCCAGCAAACACCGGTGGACAGGGGTCTATGACAATCAGCCCCAGCATTTT	CASKHRWTGVYDNQPQHF
.	TRBV20-1	TRBJ1-5	many	TGCAGTGCTCCTGCGGTGGATAGGGATCAGCCCCAGCATTTT	CSAPAVDRDQPQHF
.	TRBV9	TRBJ2-7	many	TGTGCCAGCAGCTTCCGGGACCGTTCCTACGAGCAGTACTTC	CASSFRDRSYEQYF
.	TRBV5-1	TRBJ1-5	many	TGCGCCAGCAAGTTGGTACATCAGCCCCAGCATTTT	CASKLVHQPQHF
.	TRBV20-1	TRBJ2-7	many	TGCAGTGCTAGAGTAGGCGGCAGGTTGGGCGAGCAGTACTTC	CSARVGGRLGEQYF
TRBD2	TRBV3-1	TRBJ2-5	many	TGTGCCAGCAGCCCCGGACTAGCGGGAGGGCCAGAGGTGACCCAGTACTTC	CASSPGLAGGPEVTQYF
.	TRBV5-6	TRBJ1-1	many	TGTGCCAGCAGCAAACGATGGTTTAGAGCTTTCTTT	CASSKRWFRAFF
.	TRBV7-9	TRBJ2-3	many	TGTGCCAGCAGCTTAACATTATCCGGGACAGATACGCAGTATTTT	CASSLTLSGTDTQYF
.	TRBV5-6	TRBJ2-1	many	TGTGCCAGCAGCTTGGGAGGGTCTGGTGAGCAGTTCTTC	CASSLGGSGEQFF
TRBD2	TRBV3-1	TRBJ2-1	many	TGTGCCAGCAGCCCGATCCGATTAACTAGCGGGAGGGCAGGCAATGAGCAGTTCTTC	CASSPIRLTSGRAGNEQFF
.	TRBV20-1	TRBJ2-2	many	TGCAGTGCTAGGGAAGCGAACACCGGGGAGCTGTTTTTT	CSAREANTGELFF
.	TRBV12-3/TRBV12-4	TRBJ2-1	many	TGTGCCAGCAGTTTGTTCGTTAGCTCCTACAATGAGCAGTTCTTC	CASSLFVSSYNEQFF
TRBD2	TRBV5-1	TRBJ2-1	many	TGCGCCAGCAGCTTGACCAGCGGGAGGACGGAAGAGCAGTTCTTC	CASSLTSGRTEEQFF
.	TRBV5-1	TRBJ1-4	many	TGCGCCAGCAGGTACTCAACTAATGAAAAACTGTTTTTT	CASRYSTNEKLFF
.	TRBV28	TRBJ1-4	many	TGTGCCAGCAGTCCGAGGGCAACTAATGAAAAACTGTTTTTT	CASSPRATNEKLFF
.	TRBV10-3	TRBJ1-2	many	TGTGCCATCAGTGACGGGCTCCAGCCCAACTATGGCTACACCTTC	CAISDGLQPNYGYTF
TRBD2	TRBV6-1	TRBJ2-2	many	TGTGCCAGCAGCCCGCGGGGGGATCCACGGGCCGGGGAGCTGTTTTTT	CASSPRGDPRAGELFF
TRBD1	TRBV6-5	TRBJ2-5	many	TGTGCCAGCAGTTACTCACGGACAGGGCAAGAGACCCAGTACTTC	CASSYSRTGQETQYF
TRBD1	TRBV7-2	TRBJ2-2	.	TGTGCCAGCAGCTTAGAAGGGACAGGGTCCGGGGAGCTGTTTTTT	CASSLEGTGSGELFF
.	TRBV6-5	TRBJ2-5	many	TGTGCCAGCAGCCCTACACTGACTAGACAGACCCAGTACTTC	CASSPTLTRQTQYF
TRBD1	TRBV24-1	TRBJ1-2	many	TGTGCCACCAGTGATTACAGGGGGCATGGCTACACCTTC	CATSDYRGHGYTF
.	TRBV12-3/TRBV12-4	TRBJ2-1	many	TGTGCCAGCAACCCGACGGACGGATCCAATCGTGAGCAGTTCTTC	CASNPTDGSNREQFF
TRBD2	TRBV12-3/TRBV12-4	TRBJ2-1	many	TGTGCCAGCAGTTTCCCCGGCGGGAGAGGTAATGAGCAGTTCTTC	CASSFPGGRGNEQFF
.	TRBV12-3/TRBV12-4	TRBJ1-1	few	TGTGCCAGCAGTGCTCAGAGGGGCCAAGGCACTGAAGCTTTCTTT	CASSAQRGQGTEAFF
TRBD2	TRBV15	TRBJ2-4	many	TGTGCCACCAGCAGAGGGGTAGCGGGGACCAAAAACATTCAGTACTTC	CATSRGVAGTKNIQYF
.	TRBV7-8	TRBJ2-1	many	TGTGCCAGCAGCTTAGCGGGGGGGCAGTACAATGAGCAGTTCTTC	CASSLAGGQYNEQFF
.	TRBV12-3/TRBV12-4	TRBJ2-2	many	TGTGCCAGCAGGAGTGGGATCGGGGAGCTGTTTTTT	CASRSGIGELFF
.	TRBV27	TRBJ2-3	many	TGTGCCAGCAGATGGACTACCGCCACAGATACGCAGTATTTT	CASRWTTATDTQYF
.	TRBV5-1	TRBJ2-2	many	TGCGCCAGCAGCTTGAAGGGTGACAGGTCCAGCGGGGAGCTGTTTTTT	CASSLKGDRSSGELFF
.	TRBV5-4	TRBJ2-5	.	TGTGCCAGCAGCTTCGATACAGCCCTCCGATCGACCCAGTACTTC	CASSFDTALRSTQYF
.	TRBV7-2	TRBJ2-1	many	TGTGCCAGCAGCTTAGTTCCGGACTACCCTAAGGAGCAGTTCTTC	CASSLVPDYPKEQFF
TRBD1	TRBV4-1	TRBJ2-4	many	TGCGCCAGCAGCCAATCTCCTACCGGGACAGGGGGCGATTGGGGGCGAAACATTCAGTACTTC	CASSQSPTGTGGDWGRNIQYF
TRBD2	TRBV5-1	TRBJ2-3	many	TGCGCCAGCAGCTGGGCCGGACTAGCGGGATCCACAGATACGCAGTATTTT	CASSWAGLAGSTDTQYF
TRBD2	TRBV12-3/TRBV12-4	TRBJ2-1	few	TGTGCCAGCAGTGCGACTAGCGGGGGGGCCATGGGTGAGCAGTTCTTC	CASSATSGGAMGEQFF
.	TRBV7-8	TRBJ2-3	many	TGTGCCAGCAGCGTAGCCGATCACTCGGTCACAGATACGCAGTATTTT	CASSVADHSVTDTQYF
TRBD2	TRBV20-1	TRBJ2-7	many	TGCAGTGCTACAGCGGGAGTCGGCGGTTACGAGCAGTACTTC	CSATAGVGGYEQYF